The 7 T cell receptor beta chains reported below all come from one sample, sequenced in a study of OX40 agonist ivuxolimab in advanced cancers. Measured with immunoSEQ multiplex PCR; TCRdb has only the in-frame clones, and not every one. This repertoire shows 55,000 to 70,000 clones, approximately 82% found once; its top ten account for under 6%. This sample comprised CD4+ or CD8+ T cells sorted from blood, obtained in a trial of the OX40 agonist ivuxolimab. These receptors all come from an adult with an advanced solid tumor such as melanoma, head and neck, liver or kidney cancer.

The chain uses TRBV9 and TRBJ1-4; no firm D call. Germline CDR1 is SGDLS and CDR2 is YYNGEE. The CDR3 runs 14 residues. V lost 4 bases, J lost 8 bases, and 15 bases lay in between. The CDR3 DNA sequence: TGTGCCAGCAGCCCGTTGGACCGGGCGGAAAAACTGTTTTTT. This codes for CASSPLDRAEKLFF.

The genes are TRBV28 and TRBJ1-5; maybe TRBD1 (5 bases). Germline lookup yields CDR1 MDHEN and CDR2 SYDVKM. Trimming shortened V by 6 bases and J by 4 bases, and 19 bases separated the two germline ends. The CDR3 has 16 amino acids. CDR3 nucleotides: TGTGCCAGCAGGCCGAGGGAGGGGATGTCAAATCAGCCCCAGCATTTT. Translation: CASRPREGMSNQPQHF.

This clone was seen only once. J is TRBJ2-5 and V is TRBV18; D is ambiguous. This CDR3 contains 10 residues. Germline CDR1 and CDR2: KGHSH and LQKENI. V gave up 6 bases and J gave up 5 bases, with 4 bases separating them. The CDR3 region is CASSLETQYF. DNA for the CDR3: TGTGCCAGCTCCCTGGAGACCCAGTACTTC.

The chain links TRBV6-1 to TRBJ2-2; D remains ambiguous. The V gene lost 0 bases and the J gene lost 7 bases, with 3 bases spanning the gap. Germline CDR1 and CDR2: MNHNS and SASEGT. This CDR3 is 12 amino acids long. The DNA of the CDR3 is TGTGCCAGCAGTGAAGCAGTCGGGGAGCTGTTTTTT. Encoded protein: CASSEAVGELFF.

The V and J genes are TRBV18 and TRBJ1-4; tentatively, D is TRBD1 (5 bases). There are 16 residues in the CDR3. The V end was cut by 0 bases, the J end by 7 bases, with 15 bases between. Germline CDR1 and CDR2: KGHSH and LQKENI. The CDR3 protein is CASSPPGGRQGEKLFF. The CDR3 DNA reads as TGTGCCAGCTCACCACCAGGAGGGCGGCAGGGTGAAAAACTGTTTTTT.

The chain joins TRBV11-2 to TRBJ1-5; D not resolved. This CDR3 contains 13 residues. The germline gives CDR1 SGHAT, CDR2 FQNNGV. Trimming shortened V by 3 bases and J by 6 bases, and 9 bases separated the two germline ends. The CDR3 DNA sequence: TGTGCCAGCAGCTTTAACGATATTCAGCCCCAGCATTTT. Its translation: CASSFNDIQPQHF.

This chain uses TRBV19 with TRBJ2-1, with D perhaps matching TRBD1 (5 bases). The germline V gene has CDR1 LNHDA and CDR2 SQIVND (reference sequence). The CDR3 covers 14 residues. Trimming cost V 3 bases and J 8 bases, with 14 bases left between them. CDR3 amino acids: CASSIRQGGDEQFF. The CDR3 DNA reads TGTGCCAGTAGTATCAGGCAGGGTGGAGATGAGCAGTTCTTC. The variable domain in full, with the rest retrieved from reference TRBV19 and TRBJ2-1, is DGGITQSPKYLFRKEGQNVTLSCEQNLNHDAMYWYRQDPGQGLRLIYYSQIVNDFQKGDIAEGYSVSREKKESFPLTVTSAQKNPTAFYLCASSIRQGGDEQFFGPGTRLTVL.